The present T cell receptor (beta chain) was sequenced within a study of OX40 agonist ivuxolimab in advanced cancers. Whole-study context: Participants averaged roughly 60 years of age (range roughly 23 to 79) and were roughly 80% male. Study conclusions and caveats: Normalized T-cell clonal expansion was also low in a subset of nonresponders. At 0.1 to 3.0 mg/kg, clonal expansion of CD4+ and CD8+ blood T cells had occurred by week 6.

The table came from immunoSEQ multiplex PCR; TCRdb's copy has only in-frame clones and leaves some out. Of some 86,000 clones in the sample, less than 95% were seen once. V gave up 6 bases and J gave up 1 base, with 15 bases separating them. This CDR3 has 15 residues. CDR1 is SQVTM and CDR2 is ANQGSEA in the germline V gene. This clone has more than one count but fewer than ten. Its antigen is unidentified. The material was CD4+ or CD8+ T cells sorted from blood, obtained in a trial of the OX40 agonist ivuxolimab. V gene TRBV29-1 combines with J gene TRBJ2-2, with D perhaps matching TRBD1 or TRBD2 (5 bases each). The origin of this receptor is an adult with an advanced solid tumor such as melanoma, head and neck, liver or kidney cancer. The CDR3 loop reads CSVDRGAMNTGELFF. Here the CDR3 DNA reads TGCAGCGTCGATCGAGGGGCGATGAACACCGGGGAGCTGTTTTTT.